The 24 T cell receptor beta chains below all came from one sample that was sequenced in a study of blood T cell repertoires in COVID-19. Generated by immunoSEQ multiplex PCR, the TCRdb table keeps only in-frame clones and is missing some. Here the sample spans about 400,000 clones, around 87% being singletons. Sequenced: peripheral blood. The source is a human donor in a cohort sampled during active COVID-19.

The DNA of the CDR3 is TGTGCCACCAGCAGAGGAAGCACCTCTGGAAACACCATATATTTT. Translated: CATSRGSTSGNTIYF. V gene TRBV15 combines with J gene TRBJ1-3; D unresolved. Germline V lookup: CDR1 LNHNV, CDR2 YYDKDF (reference sequence). V dropped 1 base and J dropped 0 bases, with 7 bases sitting between them. The CDR3 is 15 amino acids.

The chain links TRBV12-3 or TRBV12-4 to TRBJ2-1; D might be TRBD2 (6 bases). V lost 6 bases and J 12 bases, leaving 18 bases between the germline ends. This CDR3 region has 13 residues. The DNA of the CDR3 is TGTGCCAGCAGCGGAGACGGAGGGTTTGGGCAGTTCTTC. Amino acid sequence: CASSGDGGFGQFF.

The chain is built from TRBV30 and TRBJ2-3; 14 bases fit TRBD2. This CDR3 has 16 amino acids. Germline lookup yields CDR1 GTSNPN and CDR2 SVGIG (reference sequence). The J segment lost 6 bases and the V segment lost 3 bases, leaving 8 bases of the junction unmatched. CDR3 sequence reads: CAWRAGLAGVGDTQYF. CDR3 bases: TGTGCCTGGAGGGCGGGACTAGCGGGAGTCGGGGATACGCAGTATTTT. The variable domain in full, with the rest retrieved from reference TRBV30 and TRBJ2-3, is SQTIHQWPATLVQPVGSPLSLECTVEGTSNPNLYWYRQAAGRGLQLLFYSVGIGQISSEVPQNLSASRPQDRQFILSSKKLLLSDSGFYLCAWRAGLAGVGDTQYFGPGTRLTVL.

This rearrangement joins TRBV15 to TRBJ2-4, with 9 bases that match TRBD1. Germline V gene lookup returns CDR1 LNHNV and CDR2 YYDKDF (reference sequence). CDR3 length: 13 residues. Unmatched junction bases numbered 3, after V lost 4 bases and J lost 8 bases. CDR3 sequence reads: CATSIDRGDIQYF. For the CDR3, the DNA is TGTGCCACCAGCATAGACAGGGGGGACATTCAGTACTTC.

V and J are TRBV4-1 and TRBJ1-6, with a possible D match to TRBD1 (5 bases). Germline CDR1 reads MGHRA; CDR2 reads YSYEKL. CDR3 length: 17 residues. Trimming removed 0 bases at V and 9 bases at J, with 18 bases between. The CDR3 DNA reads TGCGCCAGCAGCCAAGATGGGGCGCGAATGCGTGGTTCACCCCTCCACTTT. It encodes CASSQDGARMRGSPLHF.

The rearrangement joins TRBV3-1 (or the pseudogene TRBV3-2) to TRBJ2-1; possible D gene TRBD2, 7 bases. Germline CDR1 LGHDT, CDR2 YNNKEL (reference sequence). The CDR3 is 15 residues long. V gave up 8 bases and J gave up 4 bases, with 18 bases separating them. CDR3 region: CASGGVQGSYNEQFF. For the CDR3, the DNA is TGTGCCAGCGGGGGGGTCCAGGGGTCTTACAATGAGCAGTTCTTC.

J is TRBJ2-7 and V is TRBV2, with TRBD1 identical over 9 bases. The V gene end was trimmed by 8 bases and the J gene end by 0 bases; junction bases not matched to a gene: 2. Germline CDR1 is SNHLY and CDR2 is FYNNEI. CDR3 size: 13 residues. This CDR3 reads CASLDRGSYEQYF. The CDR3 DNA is TGTGCCAGCCTGGACAGGGGCTCCTACGAGCAGTACTTC.

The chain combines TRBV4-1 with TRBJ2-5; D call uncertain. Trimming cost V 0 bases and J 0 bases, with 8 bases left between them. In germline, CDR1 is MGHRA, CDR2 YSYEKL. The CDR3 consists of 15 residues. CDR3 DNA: TGCGCCAGCAGCCAAGATTGGGCCAACCAAGAGACCCAGTACTTC. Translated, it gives CASSQDWANQETQYF.

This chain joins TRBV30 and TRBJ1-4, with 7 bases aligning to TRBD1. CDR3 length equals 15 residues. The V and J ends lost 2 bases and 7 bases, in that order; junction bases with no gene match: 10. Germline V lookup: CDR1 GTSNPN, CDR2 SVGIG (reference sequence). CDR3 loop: CAWSLGGQGGEKLFF. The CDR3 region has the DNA TGTGCCTGGAGTCTAGGGGGCCAGGGAGGTGAAAAACTGTTTTTT.

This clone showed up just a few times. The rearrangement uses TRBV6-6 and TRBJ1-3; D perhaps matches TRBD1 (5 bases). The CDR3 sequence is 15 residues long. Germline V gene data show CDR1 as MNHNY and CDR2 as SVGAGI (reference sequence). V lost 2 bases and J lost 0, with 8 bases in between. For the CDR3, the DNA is TGTGCCAGCAGTTACGGGGGGATCTCTGGAAACACCATATATTTT. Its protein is CASSYGGISGNTIYF.

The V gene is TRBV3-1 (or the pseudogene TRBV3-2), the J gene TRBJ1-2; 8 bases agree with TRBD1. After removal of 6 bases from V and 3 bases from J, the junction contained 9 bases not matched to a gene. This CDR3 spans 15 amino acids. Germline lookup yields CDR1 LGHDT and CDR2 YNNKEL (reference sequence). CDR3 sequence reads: CASSYGQGGYYGYTF. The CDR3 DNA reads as TGTGCCAGCAGTTATGGACAGGGAGGGTACTATGGCTACACCTTC.

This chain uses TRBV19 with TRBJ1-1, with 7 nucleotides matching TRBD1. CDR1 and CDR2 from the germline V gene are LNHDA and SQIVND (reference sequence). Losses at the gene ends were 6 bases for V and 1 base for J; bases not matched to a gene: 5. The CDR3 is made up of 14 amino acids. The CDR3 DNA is TGTGCCAGTAGACTAGGGACAGAGAACACTGAAGCTTTCTTT. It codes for CASRLGTENTEAFF.

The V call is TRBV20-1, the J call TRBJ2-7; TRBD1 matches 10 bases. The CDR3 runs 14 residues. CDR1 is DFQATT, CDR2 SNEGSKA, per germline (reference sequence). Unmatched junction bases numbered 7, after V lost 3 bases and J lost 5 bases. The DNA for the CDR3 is TGCAGTGCTAGTCGACCGGACAGGGGGAACGAGCAGTACTTC. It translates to CSASRPDRGNEQYF.

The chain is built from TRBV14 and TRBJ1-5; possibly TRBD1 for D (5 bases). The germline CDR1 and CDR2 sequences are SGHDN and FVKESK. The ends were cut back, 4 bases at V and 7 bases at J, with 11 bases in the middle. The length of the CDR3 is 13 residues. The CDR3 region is CASSPRRGQPQHF. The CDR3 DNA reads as TGTGCCAGCAGCCCCCGTAGGGGACAGCCCCAGCATTTT.

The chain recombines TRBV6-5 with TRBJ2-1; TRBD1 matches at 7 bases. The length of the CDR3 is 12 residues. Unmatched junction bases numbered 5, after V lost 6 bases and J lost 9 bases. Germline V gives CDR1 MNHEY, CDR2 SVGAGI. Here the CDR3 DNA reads TGTGCCAGCAGAGGACAGGTCGGTGAGCAGTTCTTC. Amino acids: CASRGQVGEQFF.

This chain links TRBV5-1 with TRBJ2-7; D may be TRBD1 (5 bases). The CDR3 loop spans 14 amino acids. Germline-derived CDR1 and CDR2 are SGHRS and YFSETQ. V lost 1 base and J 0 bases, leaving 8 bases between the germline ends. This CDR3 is CASSLLDISYEQYF. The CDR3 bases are TGCGCCAGCAGCTTGTTGGACATCTCCTACGAGCAGTACTTC.

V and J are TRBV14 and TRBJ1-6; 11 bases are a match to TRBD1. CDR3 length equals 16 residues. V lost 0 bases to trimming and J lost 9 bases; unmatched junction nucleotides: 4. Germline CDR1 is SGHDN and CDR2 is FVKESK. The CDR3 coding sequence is TGTGCCAGCAGCCAAGATTCGGGACAGGGGGGTTCACCCCTCCACTTT. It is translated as CASSQDSGQGGSPLHF.

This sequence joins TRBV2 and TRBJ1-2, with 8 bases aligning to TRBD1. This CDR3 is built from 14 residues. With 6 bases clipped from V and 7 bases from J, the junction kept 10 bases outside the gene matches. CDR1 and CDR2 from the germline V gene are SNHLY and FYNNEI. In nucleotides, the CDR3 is TGTGCCAGCAGAGGACAGGGTTCGGTTTTTGGCTACACCTTC. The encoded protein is CASRGQGSVFGYTF.

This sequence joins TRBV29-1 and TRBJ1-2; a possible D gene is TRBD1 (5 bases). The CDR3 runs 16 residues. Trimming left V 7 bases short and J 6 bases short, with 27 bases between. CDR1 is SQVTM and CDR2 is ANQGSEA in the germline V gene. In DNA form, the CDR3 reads TGCAGCGCCGAGGGGAAACAGTCGGGGGTCCGTAATGGCTACACCTTC. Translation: CSAEGKQSGVRNGYTF. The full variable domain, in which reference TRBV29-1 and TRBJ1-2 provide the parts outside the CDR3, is SAVISQKPSRDICQRGTSLTIQCQVDSQVTMMFWYRQQPGQSLTLIATANQGSEATYESGFVIDKFPISRPNLTFSTLTVSNMSPEDSSIYLCSAEGKQSGVRNGYTFGSGTRLTVV.

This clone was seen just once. CDR3 DNA sequence: TGTGCCAGCAGTTTATTATCCGGGGATACGCAGTATTTT. Translated: CASSLLSGDTQYF. This rearrangement joins TRBV27 to TRBJ2-3, with D unresolved. Trimming stripped 1 base from V and 6 bases from J, with 8 bases between. The V gene's germline CDR1 is MNHEY and CDR2 SMNVEV (reference sequence). CDR3 size: 13 residues.

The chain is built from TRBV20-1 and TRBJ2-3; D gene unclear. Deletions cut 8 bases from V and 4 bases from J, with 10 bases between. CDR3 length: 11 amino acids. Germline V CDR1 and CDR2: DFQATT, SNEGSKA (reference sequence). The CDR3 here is CSPSPADTQYF. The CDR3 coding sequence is TGCAGTCCCTCCCCGGCAGATACGCAGTATTTT.

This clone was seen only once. As DNA, the CDR3 is TGTGCCAGCTCACCAGGCCAGGTGAGCTCCTACGAGCAGTACTTC. This codes for CASSPGQVSSYEQYF. The chain combines TRBV18 with TRBJ2-7; D is undetermined. V lost 2 bases and J lost 0, with 11 bases in between. The CDR3 covers 15 residues. The germline V gene has CDR1 KGHSH and CDR2 LQKENI.

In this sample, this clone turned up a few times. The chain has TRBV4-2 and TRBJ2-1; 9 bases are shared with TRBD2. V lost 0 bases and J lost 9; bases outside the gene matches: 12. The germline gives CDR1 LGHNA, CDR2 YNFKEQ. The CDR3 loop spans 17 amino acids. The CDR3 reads CASSQEPSGGIFSEQFF. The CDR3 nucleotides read TGTGCCAGCAGCCAAGAACCCAGCGGGGGGATCTTCAGTGAGCAGTTCTTC.

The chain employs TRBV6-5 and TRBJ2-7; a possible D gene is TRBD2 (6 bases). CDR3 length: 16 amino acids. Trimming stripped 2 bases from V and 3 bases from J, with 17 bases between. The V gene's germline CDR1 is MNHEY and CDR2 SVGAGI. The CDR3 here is CASSYTARGFGYEQYF. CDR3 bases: TGTGCCAGCAGTTACACGGCGCGGGGATTCGGCTACGAGCAGTACTTC.